This TCR beta chain came from a study of shared clonotypes between healthy human individuals. Measured with immunoSEQ multiplex PCR; TCRdb has only the in-frame clones, and not every one. Of about 1,500,000 clones detected, over 95% appear once; the ten largest clones hold over 1%. The CDR3 is made up of 17 amino acids. J lost 9 bases, V lost 4 bases, and 13 bases had no gene match. Germline CDR1 MDHEN, CDR2 SYDVKM. The specimen sequenced was naive CD4+ T cells sorted from blood. Stated subset: CD45RA+ positively selected. This receptor was taken from a man under 40 in good health. The chain carries TRBV28 and TRBJ2-1, with 12 positions matching TRBD2. CDR3 nucleotide sequence: TGTGCCAGCAGTTCAACGTGGACTAGCGGGAAATCTTTTGAGCAGTTCTTC. Amino acids: CASSSTWTSGKSFEQFF.